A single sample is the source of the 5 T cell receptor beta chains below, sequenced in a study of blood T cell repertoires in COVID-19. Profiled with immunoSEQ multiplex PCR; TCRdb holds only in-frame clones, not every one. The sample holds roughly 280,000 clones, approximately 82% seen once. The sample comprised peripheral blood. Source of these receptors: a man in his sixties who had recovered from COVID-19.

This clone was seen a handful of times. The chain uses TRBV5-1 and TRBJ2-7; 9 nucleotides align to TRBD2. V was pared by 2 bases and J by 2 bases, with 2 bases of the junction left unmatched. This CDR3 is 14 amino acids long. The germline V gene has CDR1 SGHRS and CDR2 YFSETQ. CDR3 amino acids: CASSFSGSTYEQYF. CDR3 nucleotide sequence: TGCGCCAGCAGCTTTAGCGGGAGTACCTACGAGCAGTACTTC.

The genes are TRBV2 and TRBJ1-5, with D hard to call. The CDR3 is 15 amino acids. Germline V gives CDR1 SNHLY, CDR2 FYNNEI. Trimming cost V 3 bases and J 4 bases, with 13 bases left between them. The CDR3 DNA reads TGTGCCAGCAGTGAGGGAGGGTCAGGAAATCAGCCCCAGCATTTT. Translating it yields CASSEGGSGNQPQHF.

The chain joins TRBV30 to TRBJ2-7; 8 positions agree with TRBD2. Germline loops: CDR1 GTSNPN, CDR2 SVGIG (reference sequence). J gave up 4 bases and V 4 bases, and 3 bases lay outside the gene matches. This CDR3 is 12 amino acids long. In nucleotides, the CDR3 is TGTGCCTGGACTAGCGGGTTATACGAGCAGTACTTC. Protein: CAWTSGLYEQYF.

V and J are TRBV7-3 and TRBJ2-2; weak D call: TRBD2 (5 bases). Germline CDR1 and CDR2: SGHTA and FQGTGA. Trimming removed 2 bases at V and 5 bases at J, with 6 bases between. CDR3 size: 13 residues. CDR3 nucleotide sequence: TGTGCCAGCAGCTTAGGGAGTACCGGGGAGCTGTTTTTT. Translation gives CASSLGSTGELFF.

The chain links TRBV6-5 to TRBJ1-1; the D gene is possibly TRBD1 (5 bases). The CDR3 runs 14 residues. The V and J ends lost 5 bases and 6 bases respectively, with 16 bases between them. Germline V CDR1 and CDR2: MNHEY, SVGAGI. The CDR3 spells CASSNSGTSAEAFF. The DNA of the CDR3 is TGTGCCAGCAGTAATTCCGGGACTAGCGCTGAAGCTTTCTTT.